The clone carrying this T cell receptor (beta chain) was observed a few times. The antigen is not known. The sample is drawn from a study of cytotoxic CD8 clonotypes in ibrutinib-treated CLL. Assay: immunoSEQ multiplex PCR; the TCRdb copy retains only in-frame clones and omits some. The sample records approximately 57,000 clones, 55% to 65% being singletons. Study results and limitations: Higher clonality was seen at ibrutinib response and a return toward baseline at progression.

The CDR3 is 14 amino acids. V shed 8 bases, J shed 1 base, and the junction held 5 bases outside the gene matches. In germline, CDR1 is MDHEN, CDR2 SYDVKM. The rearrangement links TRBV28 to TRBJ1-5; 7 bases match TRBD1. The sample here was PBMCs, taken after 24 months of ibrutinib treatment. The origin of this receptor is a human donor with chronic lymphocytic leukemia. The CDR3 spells CASGPGQSNQPQHF. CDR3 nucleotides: TGTGCCAGCGGCCCGGGACAGAGCAATCAGCCCCAGCATTTT.